This T cell receptor (beta chain) is from a study of tumor-infiltrating lymphocytes in localized non-small cell lung cancer. Per the germline V gene, CDR1 is MDHEN and CDR2 is SYDVKM. The CDR3 runs to 12 residues. V shed 2 bases and J shed 6 bases, with 8 bases lying between them. Using immunoSEQ multiplex PCR, the repertoire was profiled, and TCRdb retains in-frame clones only, with some absent. Of 2,000 to 3,000 clones listed, around half were seen once; the top ten hold 9.5% to 15%. Sequencing input: uninvolved lung tissue not adjacent to the tumor. The V gene is TRBV28, the J gene TRBJ2-7; D remains ambiguous. The clonotype comes from a human donor with non-small cell lung cancer. Some clones in this sample may be carry-over from other donors' samples. The CDR3 loop reads CASSLMAREQYF. The DNA of the CDR3 is TGTGCCAGCAGTTTAATGGCCCGCGAGCAGTACTTC. The full variable domain, rest sourced from reference TRBV28 and TRBJ2-7, is DVKVTQSSRYLVKRTGEKVFLECVQDMDHENMFWYRQDPGLGLRLIYFSYDVKMKEKGDIPEGYSVSREKKERFSLILESASTNQTSMYLCASSLMAREQYFGPGTRLTVT.